The text below deals with one TCR beta chain. Here immunoSEQ multiplex PCR was the method, and the copy in TCRdb shows in-frame clones only, minus some. Of about 97,000 clones detected, 87% appear once; the ten largest clones hold 17%. The length of the CDR3 is 14 residues. From germline, CDR1 is SGHDT and CDR2 YYEEEE. V shed 4 bases, J shed 8 bases, and the junction held 7 bases outside the gene matches. This entry is derived from a study of identifying expanded T cells in peripheral blood. The chain is built from TRBV5-6 and TRBJ1-2, with TRBD1 matching over 11 bases. The source is a person aged 18 to 70 in good health. The sequencing input was blood. The CDR3 reads CASSPGQGVYGYTF. The DNA for the CDR3 is TGTGCCAGCAGCCCGGGACAGGGGGTATACGGCTACACCTTC.